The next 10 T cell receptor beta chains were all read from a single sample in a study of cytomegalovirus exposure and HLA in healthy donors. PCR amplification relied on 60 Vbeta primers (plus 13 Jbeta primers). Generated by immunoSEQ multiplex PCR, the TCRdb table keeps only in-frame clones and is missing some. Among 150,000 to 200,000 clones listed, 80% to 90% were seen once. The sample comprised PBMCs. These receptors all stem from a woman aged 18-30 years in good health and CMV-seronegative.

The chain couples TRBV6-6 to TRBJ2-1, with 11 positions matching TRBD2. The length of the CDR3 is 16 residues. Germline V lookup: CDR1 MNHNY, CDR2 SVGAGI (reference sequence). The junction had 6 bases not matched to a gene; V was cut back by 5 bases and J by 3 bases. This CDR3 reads CASSASTSGVYNEQFF. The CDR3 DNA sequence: TGTGCCAGCAGTGCCTCGACTAGCGGGGTCTACAATGAGCAGTTCTTC.

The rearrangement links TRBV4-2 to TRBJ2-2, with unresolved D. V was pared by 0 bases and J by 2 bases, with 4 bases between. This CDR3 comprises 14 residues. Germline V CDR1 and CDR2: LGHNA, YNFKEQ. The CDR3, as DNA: TGTGCCAGCAGCCAAGATCCTAACACCGGGGAGCTGTTTTTT. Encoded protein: CASSQDPNTGELFF.

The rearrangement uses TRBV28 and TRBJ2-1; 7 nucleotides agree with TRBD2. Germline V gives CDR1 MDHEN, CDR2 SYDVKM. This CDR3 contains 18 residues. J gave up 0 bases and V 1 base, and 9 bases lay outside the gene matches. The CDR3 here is CASSLLSSGGSSYNEQFF. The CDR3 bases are TGTGCCAGCAGTTTATTGTCTAGCGGAGGCAGCTCCTACAATGAGCAGTTCTTC.

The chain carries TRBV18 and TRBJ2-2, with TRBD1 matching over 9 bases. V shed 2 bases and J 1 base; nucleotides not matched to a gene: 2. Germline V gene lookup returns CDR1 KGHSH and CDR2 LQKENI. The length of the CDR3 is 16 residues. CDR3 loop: CASSPVGQGNTGELFF. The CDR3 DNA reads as TGTGCCAGCTCACCAGTGGGACAGGGGAACACCGGGGAGCTGTTTTTT.

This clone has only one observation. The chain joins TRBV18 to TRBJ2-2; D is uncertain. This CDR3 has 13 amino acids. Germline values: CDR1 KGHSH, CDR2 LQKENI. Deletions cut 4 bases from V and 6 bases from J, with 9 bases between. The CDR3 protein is CASSRDSPGELFF. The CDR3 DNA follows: TGTGCCAGCTCACGAGACTCCCCCGGGGAGCTGTTTTTT.

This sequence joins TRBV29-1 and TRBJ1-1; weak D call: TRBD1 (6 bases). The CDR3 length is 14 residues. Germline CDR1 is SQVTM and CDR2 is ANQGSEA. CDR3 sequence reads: CSTSGVLGNTEAFF. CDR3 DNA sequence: TGCAGTACTTCAGGGGTTTTGGGAAACACTGAAGCTTTCTTT.

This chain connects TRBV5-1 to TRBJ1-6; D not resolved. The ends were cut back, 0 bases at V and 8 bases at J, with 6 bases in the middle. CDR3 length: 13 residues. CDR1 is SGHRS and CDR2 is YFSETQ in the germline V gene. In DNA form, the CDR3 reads TGCGCCAGCAGCTTGGGCGGAGATTCACCCCTCCACTTT. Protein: CASSLGGDSPLHF. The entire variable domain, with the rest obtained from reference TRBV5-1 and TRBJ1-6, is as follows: KAGVTQTPRYLIKTRGQQVTLSCSPISGHRSVSWYQQTPGQGLQFLFEYFSETQRNKGNFPGRFSGRQFSNSRSEMNVSTLELGDSALYLCASSLGGDSPLHFGNGTRLTVT.

The CDR3 region is CAISHSLLAAGKNTGELFF. As DNA, the CDR3 is TGTGCCATCAGCCACTCGTTACTAGCGGCCGGAAAGAACACCGGGGAGCTGTTTTTT. The chain combines TRBV10-3 with TRBJ2-2; TRBD2 matches at 8 bases. The ends lost 6 bases at V and 1 base at J; junction bases unmatched: 16. Germline-derived CDR1 and CDR2 are ENHRY and SYGVKD. CDR3 length equals 19 residues.

This CDR3 is CASSQGYDLVTGYNQPQHF. The CDR3 coding sequence is TGCGCCAGCAGCCAAGGGTATGATTTAGTCACAGGGTATAATCAGCCCCAGCATTTT. The chain uses TRBV4-1 and TRBJ1-5, with D possibly TRBD1 on 6 matching bases. The length of the CDR3 is 19 residues. The V gene's germline CDR1 is MGHRA and CDR2 YSYEKL. The V end was cut by 1 base, the J end by 4 bases, with 23 bases between.

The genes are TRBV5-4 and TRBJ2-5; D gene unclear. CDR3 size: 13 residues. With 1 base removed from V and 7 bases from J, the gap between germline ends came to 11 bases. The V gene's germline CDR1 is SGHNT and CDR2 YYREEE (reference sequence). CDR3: CASSLFSSGTQYF. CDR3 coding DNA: TGTGCCAGCAGCTTGTTCTCGTCGGGGACCCAGTACTTC.